This TCR beta chain comes out of a study of blood T cell repertoires in COVID-19. Produced via immunoSEQ multiplex PCR; TCRdb's table is partial and in-frame only. The sample has around 200,000 clones; roughly nine tenths are singletons. The clonotype originates from a woman between 45 and 60 years old in a cohort exposed to, infected with or recovered from COVID-19 (not recorded which). The sequencing sample was made of PBMCs or T cells enriched from blood (not recorded which).

In DNA form, the CDR3 reads TGTGCCAGCAGGAGACTAGCGGGGCGCACAGATACGCAGTATTTT. This codes for CASRRLAGRTDTQYF. J is TRBJ2-3 and V is TRBV27; 11 bases are a match to TRBD2. CDR3 length: 15 amino acids. Trimming took 6 bases from V and 1 from J; bases not matched to a gene: 3. Germline loops: CDR1 MNHEY, CDR2 SMNVEV (reference sequence).